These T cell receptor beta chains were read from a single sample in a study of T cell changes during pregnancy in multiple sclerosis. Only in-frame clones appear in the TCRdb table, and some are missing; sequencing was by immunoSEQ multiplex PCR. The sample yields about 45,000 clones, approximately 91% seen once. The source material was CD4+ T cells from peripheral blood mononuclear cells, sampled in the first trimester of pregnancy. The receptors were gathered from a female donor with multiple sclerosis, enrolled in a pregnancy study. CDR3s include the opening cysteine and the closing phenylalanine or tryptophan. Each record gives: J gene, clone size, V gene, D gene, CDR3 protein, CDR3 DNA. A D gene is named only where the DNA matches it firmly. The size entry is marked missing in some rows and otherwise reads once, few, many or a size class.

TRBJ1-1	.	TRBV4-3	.	CASSLTRGNTEAFF	TGCGCCAGCAGCCTTACCAGGGGTAACACTGAAGCTTTCTTT
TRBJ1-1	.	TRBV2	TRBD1	CASSEALIQGEAFF	TGTGCCAGCAGTGAAGCTCTGATACAGGGGGAAGCTTTCTTT
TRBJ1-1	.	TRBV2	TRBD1	CASSKRQGSNTEAFF	TGTGCCAGCAGCAAAAGACAGGGATCAAACACTGAAGCTTTCTTT
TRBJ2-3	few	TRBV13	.	CASSAKGKTDTQYF	TGTGCCAGCAGCGCTAAGGGGAAGACAGATACGCAGTATTTT
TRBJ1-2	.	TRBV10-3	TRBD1	CAISPTGYGYTF	TGTGCCATCAGCCCGACAGGGTATGGCTACACCTTC
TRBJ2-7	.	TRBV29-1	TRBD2	CSVIRLAGRNEQYF	TGCAGCGTAATAAGACTAGCGGGAAGAAACGAGCAGTACTTC
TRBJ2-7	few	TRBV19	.	CASSMGTGEQYF	TGTGCCAGTAGTATGGGCACAGGTGAGCAGTACTTC
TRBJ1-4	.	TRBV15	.	CATSRDWGGEKLFF	TGTGCCACCAGCAGAGACTGGGGGGGCGAAAAACTGTTTTTT
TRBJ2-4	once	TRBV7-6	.	CASSPMRLAKNIQYF	TGTGCCAGCAGCCCCATGCGCCTAGCCAAAAACATTCAGTACTTC
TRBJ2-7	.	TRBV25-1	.	CASSDSPYKQYF	TGTGCCAGCAGTGACTCTCCCTATAAGCAGTACTTC
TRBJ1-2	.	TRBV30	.	CAWRDSTILNYGYTF	TGTGCCTGGAGGGACAGTACCATTTTAAACTATGGCTACACCTTC
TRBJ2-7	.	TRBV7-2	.	CASSLKASSSYEQYF	TGTGCCAGCAGCTTAAAAGCATCGAGCTCCTACGAGCAGTACTTC
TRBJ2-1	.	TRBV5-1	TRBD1	CASSLGQGAPSYNEQFF	TGCGCCAGCAGCTTGGGTCAGGGGGCCCCGTCCTACAATGAGCAGTTCTTC
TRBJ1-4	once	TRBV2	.	CASSVRSNEKLFF	TGTGCCAGCAGTGTGAGATCTAATGAAAAACTGTTTTTT
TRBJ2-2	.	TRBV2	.	CASRGRVSGELFF	TGTGCCAGCAGGGGCAGGGTATCCGGGGAGCTGTTTTTT
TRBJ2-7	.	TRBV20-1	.	CSARVSHEQYF	TGCAGTGCTAGAGTTTCTCACGAGCAGTACTTC
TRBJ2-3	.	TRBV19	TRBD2	CASGTSGISTDTQYF	TGTGCCAGTGGGACTAGCGGGATCTCCACAGATACGCAGTATTTT
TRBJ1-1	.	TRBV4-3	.	CASSQDFQANTEAFF	TGCGCCAGCAGCCAAGACTTCCAGGCTAACACTGAAGCTTTCTTT
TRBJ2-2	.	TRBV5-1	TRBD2	CASSIGLAGELFF	TGCGCCAGCAGCATCGGACTAGCCGGGGAGCTGTTTTTT
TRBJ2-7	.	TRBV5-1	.	CASSLQGLDEQYF	TGCGCCAGCAGCCTGCAGGGTCTCGACGAGCAGTACTTC
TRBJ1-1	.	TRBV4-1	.	CASSQAGVGREAFF	TGCGCCAGCAGCCAAGCAGGGGTTGGTCGGGAAGCTTTCTTT
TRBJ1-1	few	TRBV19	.	CASSPRNTEAFF	TGTGCCAGTAGCCCGCGGAACACTGAAGCTTTCTTT
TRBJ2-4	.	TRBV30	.	CAWSVTGAKNIQYF	TGTGCCTGGAGTGTAACGGGGGCCAAAAACATTCAGTACTTC
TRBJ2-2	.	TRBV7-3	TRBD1	CASSPLARGQGGELFF	TGTGCCAGCAGCCCGTTGGCTAGGGGGCAGGGAGGGGAGCTGTTTTTT
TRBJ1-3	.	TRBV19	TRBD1	CASSRGTGGYEGNTIYF	TGTGCCAGTAGCAGGGGGACAGGGGGCTACGAGGGAAACACCATATATTTT
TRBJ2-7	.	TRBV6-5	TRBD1	CASSTDPTGNEQYF	TGTGCCAGCAGCACAGATCCGACAGGGAACGAGCAGTACTTC
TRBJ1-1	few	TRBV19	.	CASSERGQNTEAFF	TGTGCCAGTAGCGAACGGGGACAGAACACTGAAGCTTTCTTT
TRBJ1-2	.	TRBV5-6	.	CASSFSPSDSYGYTF	TGTGCCAGCAGCTTCTCACCCTCAGACAGCTATGGCTACACCTTC
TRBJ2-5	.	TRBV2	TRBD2	CASSEASGIFYETQYF	TGTGCCAGCAGTGAAGCTAGCGGGATTTTCTACGAGACCCAGTACTTC
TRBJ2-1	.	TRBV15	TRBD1	CATSRQGAYEQFF	TGTGCCACCAGCAGGCAGGGGGCCTATGAGCAGTTCTTC
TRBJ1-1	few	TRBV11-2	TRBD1	CASSLERGRTMAFF	TGTGCCAGCAGCTTAGAGAGGGGGCGGACGATGGCTTTCTTT
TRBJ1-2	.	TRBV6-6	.	CASSTPTANYGYTF	TGTGCCAGCAGTACACCAACAGCTAACTATGGCTACACCTTC
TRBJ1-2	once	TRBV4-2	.	CASSQELGGAGRGYTF	TGTGCCAGCAGCCAAGAATTAGGGGGGGCAGGAAGGGGCTACACCTTC
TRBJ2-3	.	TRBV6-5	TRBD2	CASSYSPSGIIDTQYF	TGTGCCAGCAGTTACTCGCCTAGCGGGATAATAGATACGCAGTATTTT
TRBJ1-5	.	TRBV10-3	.	CAISDGGQPQHF	TGTGCCATCAGTGACGGGGGGCAGCCCCAGCATTTT
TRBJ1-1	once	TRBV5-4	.	CASSLAAWGNTEAFF	TGTGCCAGCAGCTTGGCCGCCTGGGGCAACACTGAAGCTTTCTTT
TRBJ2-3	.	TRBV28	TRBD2	CASSFRRARETTDTQYF	TGTGCCAGCAGTTTTAGGCGGGCGCGGGAGACCACAGATACGCAGTATTTT
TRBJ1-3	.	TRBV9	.	CASSAGQTSGNTIYF	TGTGCCAGCAGCGCAGGACAAACCTCTGGAAACACCATATATTTT
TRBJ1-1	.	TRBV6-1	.	CASSESGDYTEAFF	TGTGCCAGCAGTGAATCGGGGGATTACACTGAAGCTTTCTTT
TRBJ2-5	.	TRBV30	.	CAWSGVYQYF	TGTGCCTGGAGTGGCGTGTACCAGTACTTC
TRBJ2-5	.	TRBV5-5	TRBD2	CASSLGLAGGWETQYF	TGTGCCAGCAGCTTGGGACTAGCGGGAGGGTGGGAGACCCAGTACTTC
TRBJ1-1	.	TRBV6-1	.	CASSELAAAAPGEAFF	TGTGCCAGCAGTGAACTTGCCGCTGCCGCTCCAGGTGAAGCTTTCTTT
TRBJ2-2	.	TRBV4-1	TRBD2	CASAGLAGVGTGELFF	TGCGCCAGCGCGGGGCTAGCGGGAGTAGGGACCGGGGAGCTGTTTTTT
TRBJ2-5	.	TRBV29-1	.	CSVGHHRTQYF	TGCAGCGTTGGGCACCACCGGACCCAGTACTTC
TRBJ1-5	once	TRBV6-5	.	CASTKIGAGQPQHF	TGTGCCAGCACCAAGATAGGGGCAGGTCAGCCCCAGCATTTT
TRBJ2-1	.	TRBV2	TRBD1	CASSGTGSEQFF	TGTGCCAGCAGTGGGACAGGCAGTGAGCAGTTCTTC
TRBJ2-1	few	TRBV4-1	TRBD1	CASSLQDRGGYNEQFF	TGCGCCAGCAGCCTACAAGACAGGGGAGGATACAATGAGCAGTTCTTC
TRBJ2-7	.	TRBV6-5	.	CASLDTTYEQYF	TGTGCCAGCCTGGACACAACCTACGAGCAGTACTTC
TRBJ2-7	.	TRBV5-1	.	CASSSFGQGPSYEQYF	TGCGCCAGCAGCTCCTTCGGACAAGGGCCATCCTACGAGCAGTACTTC
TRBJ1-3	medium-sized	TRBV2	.	CASSAAQAGNTIYF	TGTGCCAGCAGTGCTGCGCAGGCTGGAAACACCATATATTTT
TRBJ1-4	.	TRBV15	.	CATSRAPGSNEKLFF	TGTGCCACCAGCAGAGCCCCAGGGTCTAATGAAAAACTGTTTTTT
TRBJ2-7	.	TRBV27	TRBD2	CASSPWTSAAYEQYF	TGTGCCAGCAGCCCCTGGACTAGCGCTGCCTACGAGCAGTACTTC
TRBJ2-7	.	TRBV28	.	CASSQTVESYEQYF	TGTGCCAGCAGCCAAACGGTGGAGAGCTACGAGCAGTACTTC
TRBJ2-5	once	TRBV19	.	CASSNGPTGTKETQYF	TGTGCCAGTAGTAACGGACCGACCGGGACAAAAGAGACCCAGTACTTC
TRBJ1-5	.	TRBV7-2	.	CASSLTDGQPQHF	TGTGCCAGCAGCTTGACAGACGGGCAGCCCCAGCATTTT